This T cell receptor (beta chain) is from a study of CD8+ T cells in alopecia areata. As for the study in general: Tofacitinib administration to treated patients was oral, at 5 to 10 mg twice daily.

As to this clone: Its cognate antigen is unknown.

Extraction and reverse transcription of RNA yielded cDNA as the sequencing template. Assay: immunoSEQ multiplex PCR; the TCRdb copy retains only in-frame clones and omits some. The table lists around 70,000 clones, about 30% of them singletons. The treatment denotes: oral pan-JAK inhibitor, 5-10 mg twice daily. Whole-study findings and limits: Within the top 100, expanded CD8+ clones significantly decreased with tofacitinib, as did scalp clonality.

The receptor's source is a human donor with alopecia areata. Here the sequenced sample was CD8+ T cells sorted from blood, taken at week 4, from a patient treated with tofacitinib.

In DNA form, the CDR3 reads TGTGCCAGCAGCCAAGTAACAGGGGGCGAGTTCTTC. It is translated as CASSQVTGGEFF. The V call is TRBV5-6, the J call TRBJ2-1; 9 nucleotides agree with TRBD1. Germline loops: CDR1 SGHDT, CDR2 YYEEEE. The CDR3 is 12 amino acids. V lost 4 bases and J lost 14; bases outside the gene matches: 7. Complete variable domain (other parts from reference TRBV5-6 and TRBJ2-1): DAGVTQSPTHLIKTRGQQVTLRCSPKSGHDTVSWYQQALGQGPQFIFQYYEEEERQRGNFPDRFSGHQFPNYSSELNVNALLLGDSALYLCASSQVTGGEFFGPGTRLTVL.